This T cell receptor (beta chain) was captured by sequencing in a study of T-cell reconstitution after alpha-beta-depleted transplantation in children. A TCRbeta library incorporating unique molecular identifiers was prepared. One entry per CDR3 protein, called by TCRdb with MiXCR from the PCR reads. The table lists hundreds of thousands of distinct CDR3 sequences, 15% to 20% of them singletons. Whole-study results and caveats: The origin of alpha-beta T cells about two months after transplant was reportedly several hundred expanded graft clones. In some patients, recipient T cells and intrathymic progenitors surviving conditioning explained high day-60 diversity. Newly made T cells mostly supplied T-cell counts and diversity one year after transplant.

This clonotype was observed a few times. Its target is unknown. V dropped 5 bases and J dropped 0 bases, with 15 bases sitting between them. The CDR3 runs 17 residues. Germline CDR1 and CDR2: SGHRS and YFSETQ. This clonotype was obtained from a male patient between 10 and 17 years old who had a stem cell transplant for acute lymphoblastic leukemia, so the T cells may come from the graft donor. The sequenced sample was PBMCs, mostly from graft donor cells, obtained 360 days after TCRalphabeta/CD19-depleted stem cell transplant. This chain uses TRBV5-1 with TRBJ2-6; possible D gene TRBD1, 6 bases. Written as DNA, the CDR3 is TGCGCCAGCAGTCAGGGGTCGGGGAGCTCTGGGGCCAACGTCCTGACTTTC. Protein: CASSQGSGSSGANVLTF.